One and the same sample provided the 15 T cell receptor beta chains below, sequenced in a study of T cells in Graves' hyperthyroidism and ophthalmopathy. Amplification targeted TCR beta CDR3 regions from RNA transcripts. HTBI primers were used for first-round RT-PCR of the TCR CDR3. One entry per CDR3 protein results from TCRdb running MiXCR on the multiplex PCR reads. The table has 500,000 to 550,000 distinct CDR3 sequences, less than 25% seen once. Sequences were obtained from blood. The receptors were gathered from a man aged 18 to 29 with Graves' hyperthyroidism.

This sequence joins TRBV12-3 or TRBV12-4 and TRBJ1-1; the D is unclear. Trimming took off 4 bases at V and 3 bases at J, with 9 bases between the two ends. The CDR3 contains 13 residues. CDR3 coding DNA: TGTGCCAGCAGTTGCCAGGAGTACACTGAAGCTTTCTTT. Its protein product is CASSCQEYTEAFF.

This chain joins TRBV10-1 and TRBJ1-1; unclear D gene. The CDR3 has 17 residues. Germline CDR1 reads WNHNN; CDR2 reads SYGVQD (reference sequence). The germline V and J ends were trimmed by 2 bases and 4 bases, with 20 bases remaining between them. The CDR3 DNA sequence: TGCGCCAGCAGTGAGCACCTCCGGGGAGGGCGGAGCACTGAAGCTTTCTTT. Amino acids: CASSEHLRGGRSTEAFF.

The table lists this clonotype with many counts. As DNA, the CDR3 is TGCGCCAGCAGCTTGGGACAGGGATCTTTAAAGACCCAGTACTTC. Amino acid sequence: CASSLGQGSLKTQYF. The V call is TRBV5-1, the J call TRBJ2-5; 7 bases are a match to TRBD1. The CDR3 is 15 amino acids. V trimming: 0 bases; J trimming: 6 bases; junction bases outside the gene matches: 8. The germline V gene has CDR1 SGHRS and CDR2 YFSETQ.

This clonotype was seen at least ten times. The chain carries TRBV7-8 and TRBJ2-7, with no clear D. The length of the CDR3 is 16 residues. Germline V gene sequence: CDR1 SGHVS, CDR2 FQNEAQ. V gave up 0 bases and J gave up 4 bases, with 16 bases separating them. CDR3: CASSLALGHTLYEQYF. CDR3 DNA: TGTGCCAGCAGCTTAGCCCTCGGGCACACCCTTTACGAGCAGTACTTC.

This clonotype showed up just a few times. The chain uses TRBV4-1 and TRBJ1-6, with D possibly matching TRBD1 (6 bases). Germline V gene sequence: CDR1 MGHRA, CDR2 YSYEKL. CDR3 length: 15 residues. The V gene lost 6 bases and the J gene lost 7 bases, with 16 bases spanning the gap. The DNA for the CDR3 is TGCGCCAGCAGTCCAATAGGGGGGGTCAATTCACCCCTCCACTTT. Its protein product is CASSPIGGVNSPLHF.

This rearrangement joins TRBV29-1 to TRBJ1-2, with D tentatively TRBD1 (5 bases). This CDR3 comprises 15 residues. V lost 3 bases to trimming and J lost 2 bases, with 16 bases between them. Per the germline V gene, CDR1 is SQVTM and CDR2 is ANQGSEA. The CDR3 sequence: CSVDRGAVGNYGYTF. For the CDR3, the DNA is TGCAGCGTTGATAGAGGGGCGGTGGGAAACTATGGCTACACCTTC.

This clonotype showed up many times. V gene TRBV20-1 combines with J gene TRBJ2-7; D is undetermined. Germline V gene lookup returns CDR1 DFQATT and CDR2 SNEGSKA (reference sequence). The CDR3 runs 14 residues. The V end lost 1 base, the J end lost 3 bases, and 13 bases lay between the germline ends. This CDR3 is CSARVGTFGYEQYF. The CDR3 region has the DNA TGCAGTGCTAGAGTTGGAACTTTCGGCTACGAGCAGTACTTC.

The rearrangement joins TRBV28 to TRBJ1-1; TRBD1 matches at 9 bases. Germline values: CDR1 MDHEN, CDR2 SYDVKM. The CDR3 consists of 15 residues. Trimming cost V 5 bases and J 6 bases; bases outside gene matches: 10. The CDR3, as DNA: TGTGCCAGCAGTACCGGGACAGGGACGGGTTCTGAAGCTTTCTTT. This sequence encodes CASSTGTGTGSEAFF.

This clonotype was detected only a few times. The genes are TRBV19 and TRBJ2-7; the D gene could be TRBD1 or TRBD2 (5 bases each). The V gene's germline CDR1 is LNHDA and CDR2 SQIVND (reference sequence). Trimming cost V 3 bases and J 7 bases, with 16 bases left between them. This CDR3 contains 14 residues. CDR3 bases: TGTGCCAGTAGTATTACCGGGACGTTGGGAGAGCAGTACTTC. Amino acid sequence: CASSITGTLGEQYF.

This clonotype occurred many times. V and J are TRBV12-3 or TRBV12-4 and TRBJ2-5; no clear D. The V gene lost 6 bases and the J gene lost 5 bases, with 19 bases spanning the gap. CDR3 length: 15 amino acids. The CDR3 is CASSLSSRRHETQYF. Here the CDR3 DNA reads TGTGCCAGCAGCCTTTCATCCCGACGTCACGAGACCCAGTACTTC.

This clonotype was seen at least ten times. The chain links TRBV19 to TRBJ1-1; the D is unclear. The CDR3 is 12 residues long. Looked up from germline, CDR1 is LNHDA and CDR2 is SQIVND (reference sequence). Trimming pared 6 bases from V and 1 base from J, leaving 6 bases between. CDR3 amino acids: CASRHKNTEAFF. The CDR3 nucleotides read TGTGCCAGTAGGCACAAGAACACTGAAGCTTTCTTT. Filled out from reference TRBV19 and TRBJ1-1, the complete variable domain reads DGGITQSPKYLFRKEGQNVTLSCEQNLNHDAMYWYRQDPGQGLRLIYYSQIVNDFQKGDIAEGYSVSREKKESFPLTVTSAQKNPTAFYLCASRHKNTEAFFGQGTRLTVV.

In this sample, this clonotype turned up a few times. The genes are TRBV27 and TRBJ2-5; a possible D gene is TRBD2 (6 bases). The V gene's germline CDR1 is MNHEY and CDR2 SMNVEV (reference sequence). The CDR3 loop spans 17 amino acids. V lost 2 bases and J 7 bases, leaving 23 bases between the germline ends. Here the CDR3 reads CASSLISDKGGRATQYF. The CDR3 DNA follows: TGTGCCAGCAGTTTAATTAGTGACAAGGGAGGCAGGGCGACCCAGTACTTC.

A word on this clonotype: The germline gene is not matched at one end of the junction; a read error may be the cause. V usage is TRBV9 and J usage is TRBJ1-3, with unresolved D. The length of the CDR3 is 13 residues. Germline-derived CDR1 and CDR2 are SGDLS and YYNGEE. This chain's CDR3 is CASSVSSGNAIYF. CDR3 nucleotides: TGTGCCAGCAGCGTAAGTTCTGGAAACGCCATATATTTT.

The CDR3 protein is CASSCTYEQYF. The CDR3 DNA follows: TGTGCCAGCAGCTGTACCTACGAGCAGTACTTC. V and J are TRBV7-8 and TRBJ2-7; no reliable D call. Germline CDR1 SGHVS, CDR2 FQNEAQ. V lost 4 bases to trimming and J lost 2 bases, with 3 bases between them. The CDR3 is 11 amino acids.

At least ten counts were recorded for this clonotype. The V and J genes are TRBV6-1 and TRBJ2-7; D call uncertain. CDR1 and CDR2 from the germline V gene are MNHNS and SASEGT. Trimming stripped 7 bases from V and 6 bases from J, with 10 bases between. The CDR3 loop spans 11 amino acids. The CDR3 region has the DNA TGTGCCAGCACCCTAGGGCTCGAGCAGTACTTC. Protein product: CASTLGLEQYF.